This is a list of T cell receptor beta chains from one sample in a study of spatial heterogeneity in lung cancer. One entry per CDR3 protein results from TCRdb running MiXCR on the 5' RACE reads. The sample has thousands of distinct CDR3 sequences; approximately 5.5% are singletons. The sample consisted of lung tumor tissue, taken at surgery. These receptor sequences come from a female donor with early-stage non-small cell lung cancer. CDR3s include the opening cysteine and the closing phenylalanine or tryptophan. The order of the fields is D gene, J gene, V gene, clone size, CDR3 protein, CDR3 DNA. D genes are given only for firm matches. Rows give clone size only sometimes, using once, few, many, or a class for an expanded clone.

d_call: .; j_call: TRBJ2-6; v_call: TRBV11-2; clone_size: many; cdr3_aa: CASGDSGANVLTF; cdr3_nt: TGTGCCAGCGGTGACTCTGGGGCCAACGTCCTGACTTTC
d_call: .; j_call: TRBJ1-6; v_call: TRBV28; clone_size: many; cdr3_aa: CASSLEYSPLHF; cdr3_nt: TGTGCCAGCAGTTTAGAGTATTCACCCCTCCACTTT
d_call: TRBD1; j_call: TRBJ2-5; v_call: TRBV7-6; clone_size: medium-sized; cdr3_aa: CASSLAVTGGGETQYF; cdr3_nt: TGTGCCAGCAGCTTGGCCGTTACAGGGGGTGGAGAGACCCAGTACTTC
d_call: TRBD1; j_call: TRBJ1-5; v_call: TRBV27; clone_size: many; cdr3_aa: CASSPTGVDNQPQHF; cdr3_nt: TGTGCCAGCAGTCCTACAGGGGTAGACAATCAGCCCCAGCATTTT
d_call: TRBD2; j_call: TRBJ2-5; v_call: TRBV9; clone_size: many; cdr3_aa: CASSEASGSSRWETQYF; cdr3_nt: TGTGCCAGCAGCGAGGCTAGCGGGAGTAGCCGCTGGGAGACCCAGTACTTC
d_call: .; j_call: TRBJ1-1; v_call: TRBV6-6; clone_size: many; cdr3_aa: CASSFSGVMNTEAFF; cdr3_nt: TGTGCCAGCAGTTTTTCCGGGGTAATGAACACTGAAGCTTTCTTT
d_call: TRBD2; j_call: TRBJ2-3; v_call: TRBV20-1; clone_size: medium-sized; cdr3_aa: CSASSTSGATDTQYF; cdr3_nt: TGCAGTGCTAGTTCGACTAGCGGGGCCACAGATACGCAGTATTTT
d_call: .; j_call: TRBJ2-1; v_call: TRBV24-1; clone_size: medium-sized; cdr3_aa: CATSDTPGSVNEQFF; cdr3_nt: TGTGCCACCAGTGATACCCCGGGGTCCGTCAATGAGCAGTTCTTC
d_call: TRBD1; j_call: TRBJ2-3; v_call: TRBV29-1; clone_size: medium-sized; cdr3_aa: CSVGTVGTDTQYF; cdr3_nt: TGCAGCGTCGGGACAGTAGGGACAGATACGCAGTATTTT
d_call: .; j_call: TRBJ1-1; v_call: TRBV20-1; clone_size: many; cdr3_aa: CSARPRLQRNTEAFF; cdr3_nt: TGCAGTGCTAGACCCCGACTTCAGCGGAACACTGAAGCTTTCTTT
d_call: .; j_call: TRBJ2-3; v_call: TRBV20-1; clone_size: many; cdr3_aa: CSAGLAGPSTDTQYF; cdr3_nt: TGCAGTGCCGGACTGGCGGGGCCCAGCACAGATACGCAGTATTTT
d_call: .; j_call: TRBJ1-1; v_call: TRBV21-1; clone_size: many; cdr3_aa: CASKGEEGTEAFF; cdr3_nt: TGTGCCAGCAAGGGAGAGGAGGGCACTGAAGCTTTCTTT
d_call: .; j_call: TRBJ2-7; v_call: TRBV14; clone_size: .; cdr3_aa: CASSQETTGRRSSYEQYF; cdr3_nt: TGTGCCAGCAGCCAAGAGACTACCGGGAGAAGAAGCTCCTACGAGCAGTACTTC
d_call: .; j_call: TRBJ1-3; v_call: TRBV7-2; clone_size: many; cdr3_aa: CASSLAVANTIYF; cdr3_nt: TGTGCCAGCAGCTTAGCGGTTGCTAACACCATATATTTT